The subject of this entry is one T cell receptor (beta chain). Which antigen it targets is not known. No base quality values were provided; no much bigger clone lies one nucleotide off. TCR beta CDR3 regions were sequenced from DNA using the immunoSEQ hsTCRbeta Kit. Under the source paper's analysis protocol: TCR sequencing data were analysed with the ImmunoSEQ Analyzer. T cell clonality was defined as 1 minus Pielou's evenness, as computed on productive rearrangements. The inverse Simpson index, applied to productive templates, was used to measure T cell diversity. T cell density was defined as TCR beta template counts normalized to usable DNA, with usable DNA estimated by amplifying and sequencing housekeeping genes. Two-sided Kruskal-Wallis tests were used to compare TCR metrics across histologic stages. TCRdb holds this immuneACCESS table with in-frame rearrangements only. Some clones are missing; in checked studies, unresolved V genes explain under half, and the rest has no known cause. For V, J and clone size, that table is used; D and trimming come from the DNA. The sample data list about 26,000 clones, and about 74% of these were observed just once. The ten largest clones add up to around 5% of the sample.

The patients had resection in Japan or China between the mid-2010s and the late 2010s. Two lung cancer pathologists independently confirmed the histologic diagnosis of each case on H&E slides. Macro-dissection after pathologic assessment enriched premalignant or tumor cells for nucleic acid extraction. The AllPrep DNA/RNA FFPE Kit was used to isolate DNA from FFPE tissue. A distance of 20 bases separates the germline ends of V and J, which lose 1 base and 8 bases respectively. From a lookup of the germline V gene, CDR1 and CDR2 are SGHTA and FQGNSA. The CDR3 covers 17 residues, taking in both the cysteine and the phenylalanine. Only the CDR3 DNA stays, 51 bases, in frame from base 1. The record originates from a study of immune evolution from preneoplasia to lung adenocarcinoma (dated by TCRdb to the early 2020s). As for the study more broadly: HLA loss of heterozygosity was found in less than 8% of AIS, around 14% of MIA and 30% to 40% of ADC lesions, and in no AAH lesions. The study profiled immune contexture across lung adenocarcinoma precursors and invasive adenocarcinoma using immune gene expression, TCR sequencing and multiplex immunofluorescence. Resected precursor lesions (AAH, AIS, MIA) and invasive adenocarcinomas were compared against paired morphologically normal lung tissue. Sample size was determined by specimen availability and not by a prior power calculation. The immune data were integrated with whole exome sequencing and methylation data obtained from the same cohort of nodules. The overall cohort comprised 45 to 55 patients with pulmonary nodules who underwent surgical resection. TCR sequencing data were obtained from more than 45 patients. It was reported in the study that 100 to 110 samples were used for TCR sequencing. POLYSOLVER was used to infer class I HLA alleles from exome data, and LOHHLA was used to detect allele-specific HLA loss. Overall results and qualifications from the work: Because all patients were from Japan and China, applicability to Western populations was uncertain. T cell clonality was highest in KRAS-mutant nodules compared with EGFR-mutant or double wild-type lesions. Normal lung had the highest top T cell clone frequencies, and these frequencies appeared to fall progressively from AAH through AIS, MIA and invasive adenocarcinoma. Clonality was highest in normal lung, while later-stage lesions appeared to show lower clonality but higher T cell density and diversity. The findings reflected association rather than direct causation, and larger cohorts with long-term follow-up and longitudinal biopsies were considered necessary.

Here the chain combines TRBV7-2 and TRBJ1-4, with TRBD1 perhaps the D gene, on 5 matching bases. Sequencing was performed on FFPE invasive lung adenocarcinoma tissue. The label giving this sample's cell subset or site can be read as: frankly invasive lung adenocarcinoma (ADC). This receptor was obtained from a person in their sixties or seventies with invasive lung adenocarcinoma. Some clones in this sample may be carry-over from other donors' samples. The CDR3 protein: CASSLDSDSPRGEKLFF. In nucleotides, the sequence is TGTGCCAGCAGCTTAGATTCGGACTCCCCCCGGGGGGAAAAACTGTTTTTT. The full variable domain, completed from the reference TRBV7-2 and TRBJ1-4 proteins outside the CDR3, reads GAGVSQSPSNKVTEKGKDVELRCDPISGHTALYWYRQSLGQGLEFLIYFQGNSAPDKSGLPSDRFSAERTGGSVSTLTIQRTQQEDSAVYLCASSLDSDSPRGEKLFFGSGTQLSVL.